These 14 T cell receptor beta chains were all obtained from the same sample, sequenced in a study of sequential checkpoint blockade in melanoma. Stated treatment: randomized to nivolumab then ipilimumab (arm A) or the reverse (arm B). Profiling relied on immunoSEQ multiplex PCR, and the TCRdb table lists in-frame clones only, not all of them. The sample holds 3,000 to 4,500 clones, 60% seen once. This material consisted of CD8+ T cells sorted from blood (inferred from file names), taken from a patient given nivolumab and ipilimumab in sequence. All receptors derive from a human donor with melanoma.

The chain has TRBV28 and TRBJ1-4; D call uncertain. Germline-derived CDR1 and CDR2 are MDHEN and SYDVKM. Trimming cost V 10 bases and J 8 bases, with 20 bases left between them. This CDR3 region has 14 residues. The DNA for the CDR3 is TGTGCCATCATGCGGGAGGCTTCCGACGAAAAACTGTTTTTT. It specifies CAIMREASDEKLFF.

CDR3 sequence (DNA): TGCGCCAGCAGCCAAGATGAAGGGACTAGCAATGAGCAGTTCTTC. Its protein product is CASSQDEGTSNEQFF. The genes are TRBV4-1 and TRBJ2-1; 8 positions agree with TRBD2. The V and J ends lost 0 bases and 6 bases, in that order; junction bases with no gene match: 4. The CDR3 sequence is 15 residues long. Germline CDR1 MGHRA, CDR2 YSYEKL.

V gene TRBV7-5 combines with J gene TRBJ2-1; TRBD2, the D gene given by the table, was not confirmed from the DNA. TRBV7-5 is reported as a pseudogene. The CDR3 totals 17 residues. CDR3 in amino acids: CVRSLDRLGRSYNEQFF. Written as DNA, the CDR3 is TGTGTCAGAAGCTTAGATCGGCTGGGGAGGTCCTACAATGAGCAGTTCTTC.

This rearrangement joins TRBV15 to TRBJ2-7; perhaps TRBD2 as D (5 bases). Germline-derived CDR1 and CDR2 are LNHNV and YYDKDF (reference sequence). CDR3 length: 15 residues. V lost 6 bases and J lost 7, with 22 bases in between. CDR3 DNA sequence: TGTGCCACCAGTCATGACCGGCTCCTAACGGGGGAGCAGTACTTC. This translates into CATSHDRLLTGEQYF.

By frequency in the sample, this clone is medium-sized (0.01 to 0.1%). The chain is built from TRBV7-9 and TRBJ2-7, with 10 positions matching TRBD1. Germline V lookup: CDR1 SEHNR, CDR2 FQNEAQ (reference sequence). The CDR3 covers 14 residues. Trimming cost V 2 bases and J 6 bases; bases outside gene matches: 4. CDR3 residues: CASSLSGTGVEQYF. In DNA, the CDR3 is TGTGCCAGCAGCTTATCCGGGACAGGGGTCGAGCAGTACTTC.

V gene TRBV9 combines with J gene TRBJ2-1; the D gene is possibly TRBD2 (6 bases). Germline V gives CDR1 SGDLS, CDR2 YYNGEE. The CDR3 consists of 15 residues. Trimming stripped 0 bases from V and 2 bases from J, with 9 bases between. CDR3 loop: CASSVDGSPYNEQFF. DNA for the CDR3: TGTGCCAGCAGCGTAGACGGGAGTCCCTACAATGAGCAGTTCTTC.

This clone is medium-sized within its sample. The chain links TRBV15 to TRBJ2-7, with D perhaps TRBD1 (5 bases). The germline V gene has CDR1 LNHNV and CDR2 YYDKDF (reference sequence). Between the trimmed V and J ends, which lost 5 bases and 5 bases, there was a span of 7 bases. This CDR3 comprises 11 residues. CDR3 in DNA: TGTGCCACCAGCCTAGGGGACGAGCAGTACTTC. Translation: CATSLGDEQYF.

The rearrangement joins TRBV4-3 to TRBJ1-2; the D is unclear. Trimming shortened V by 3 bases and J by 3 bases, and 14 bases separated the two germline ends. The CDR3 length is 15 residues. In germline, CDR1 is LGHNA, CDR2 YSLEER. The CDR3 coding sequence is TGCGCCAGCAGCCAGGTTTGGACTGGCGACTATGGCTACACCTTC. It specifies CASSQVWTGDYGYTF.

The chain is built from TRBV5-4 and TRBJ2-1, with TRBD1 as a possible D gene (5 bases). Germline values: CDR1 SGHNT, CDR2 YYREEE (reference sequence). V was clipped by 5 bases and J by 4 bases, with 10 bases between them. The CDR3 has 13 residues. Here the CDR3 reads CASRSDSYNEQFF. In nucleotides, the CDR3 is TGTGCCAGCAGATCCGACAGTTACAATGAGCAGTTCTTC. The whole variable domain, filled in from reference TRBV5-4 and TRBJ2-1, reads ETGVTQSPTHLIKTRGQQVTLRCSSQSGHNTVSWYQQALGQGPQFIFQYYREEENGRGNFPPRFSGLQFPNYSSELNVNALELDDSALYLCASRSDSYNEQFFGPGTRLTVL.

The chain links TRBV9 to TRBJ2-7, with D uncertain. Germline V lookup: CDR1 SGDLS, CDR2 YYNGEE. V was trimmed by 0 bases and J by 2 bases, leaving 6 bases between them. The CDR3 loop spans 13 amino acids. The CDR3 loop is CASSVDQTYEQYF. The DNA of the CDR3 is TGTGCCAGCAGCGTAGACCAGACCTACGAGCAGTACTTC.

Within the sample, this clone is medium-sized. The rearrangement links TRBV10-3 to TRBJ2-7, with D possibly TRBD1 on 5 matching bases. Per germline, CDR1 ENHRY and CDR2 SYGVKD. Trimming pared 0 bases from V and 5 bases from J, leaving 11 bases between. This CDR3 contains 14 residues. The CDR3 is CAISESRGWDEQYF. The CDR3, as DNA: TGTGCCATCAGTGAGTCTAGGGGCTGGGACGAGCAGTACTTC.

The genes are TRBV5-1 and TRBJ2-2; maybe TRBD2 (6 bases). In germline, CDR1 is SGHRS, CDR2 YFSETQ. Trimming shortened V by 3 bases and J by 3 bases, and 9 bases separated the two germline ends. The CDR3 has 14 residues. For the CDR3, the DNA is TGCGCCAGCAGCTACGGGACTTACACCGGGGAGCTGTTTTTT. This translates into CASSYGTYTGELFF.

The gene calls are TRBV7-3 and TRBJ2-7, with 8 bases matching TRBD1. The length of the CDR3 is 12 residues. The germline gives CDR1 SGHTA, CDR2 FQGTGA. The junction had 3 bases not matched to a gene; V was cut back by 5 bases and J by 6 bases. In nucleotides, the CDR3 is TGTGCCAGCAGCAGGACAGGGAGCGAGCAGTACTTC. Protein product: CASSRTGSEQYF. The whole variable domain, remainder taken from reference TRBV7-3 and TRBJ2-7, is GAGVSQTPSNKVTEKGKYVELRCDPISGHTALYWYRQSLGQGPEFLIYFQGTGAADDSGLPNDRFFAVRPEGSVSTLKIQRTERGDSAVYLCASSRTGSEQYFGPGTRLTVT.

The CDR3 loop reads CASSYSRDNEQFF. The CDR3, as DNA: TGTGCCAGCAGTTATAGCAGGGACAATGAGCAGTTCTTC. The genes are TRBV27 and TRBJ2-1, with D possibly TRBD1 on 5 matching bases. Trimming took 4 bases from V and 5 from J, leaving 9 bases between them. The CDR3 covers 13 residues. CDR1 and CDR2 from the germline V gene are MNHEY and SMNVEV (reference sequence).